These 28 T cell receptor beta chains originate from one sample sequenced in a study of beta chain features in type 1 diabetes. TCRB transcripts that were expressed got sequenced, as all of the isolated RNA had been reverse transcribed. The assay was immunoSEQ multiplex PCR, and TCRdb's table has in-frame clones only and misses some. The data show 850,000 to 900,000 clones, with roughly 15% seen just once and 0.02% to 0.03% held by the top ten. The sample consisted of naive CD4+ T cells from blood. Every receptor here comes from a young woman in good health.

As to this clone: Within the sample, other DNA sequences also encode this same CDR3. CDR3 amino acids: CASSVDPGGSYNEQFF. Written as DNA, the CDR3 is TGTGCCAGCAGCGTAGACCCCGGTGGCTCCTACAATGAGCAGTTCTTC. V usage is TRBV9 and J usage is TRBJ2-1, with D unresolved. The CDR3 consists of 16 residues. CDR1 and CDR2 from the germline V gene are SGDLS and YYNGEE. V dropped 0 bases and J dropped 0 bases, with 10 bases sitting between them.

The rearrangement uses TRBV18 and TRBJ1-1, with TRBD1 matching 11 bases. The CDR3 sequence is 18 residues long. Germline trimming cut 1 base from V and 1 base from J; bases unmatched to any gene: 8. CDR1 is KGHSH and CDR2 is LQKENI in the germline V gene. This CDR3 reads CASSPRRTGGSRNTEAFF. As DNA, the CDR3 is TGTGCCAGCTCACCACGACGGACAGGGGGCTCACGGAACACTGAAGCTTTCTTT.

The J gene is TRBJ2-7, the V gene TRBV14; D gene ambiguous. Per germline, CDR1 SGHDN and CDR2 FVKESK. V was cut by 3 bases and J by 6 bases, with 12 bases left in between. The CDR3 runs to 13 residues. The chain's CDR3 is CASSHHPTVEQYF. CDR3 nucleotide sequence: TGTGCCAGCAGCCACCATCCGACGGTCGAGCAGTACTTC.

This clone has a handful of counts. The V call is TRBV18, the J call TRBJ2-5; 10 positions match TRBD2. With V trimmed by 4 bases and J by 5 bases, 7 bases remained unmatched. The CDR3 spans 15 residues. Germline CDR1 is KGHSH and CDR2 is LQKENI. CDR3: CASSLSGRALETQYF. The CDR3 region has the DNA TGTGCCAGCTCACTGAGCGGGAGGGCCCTGGAGACCCAGTACTTC.

The genes are TRBV28 and TRBJ1-2; D is possibly TRBD1 (6 bases). The germline V and J ends were trimmed by 5 bases and 8 bases, with 15 bases remaining between them. CDR3 length: 13 residues. Germline-derived CDR1 and CDR2 are MDHEN and SYDVKM. CDR3 loop: CASSPGHSQGYTF. The CDR3 nucleotides are TGTGCCAGCAGTCCGGGACATTCCCAGGGCTACACCTTC.

V usage is TRBV25-1 and J usage is TRBJ2-3; D gene ambiguous. V gave up 3 bases and J gave up 4 bases, with 11 bases separating them. Germline CDR1 and CDR2: MGHDK and SYGVNS. The CDR3 length is 14 residues. CDR3: CASSDNKGADTQYF. CDR3 nucleotides: TGTGCCAGCAGTGACAACAAGGGCGCAGATACGCAGTATTTT.

This clone was picked up a small number of times. One end of the junction does not line up with germline, which may come from a read error. The chain recombines TRBV2 with TRBJ2-7, with no clear D. Germline V gives CDR1 SNHLY, CDR2 FYNNEI. There are 13 residues in the CDR3. The CDR3 sequence: CASSEEHSYGQYF. DNA for the CDR3: TGTGCCAGCAGTGAAGAACATTCCTACGGGCAGTACTTC.

V is TRBV2 and J is TRBJ2-3, with a weak D call TRBD1 (6 bases). The CDR3 sequence is 14 residues long. Germline V gene data show CDR1 as SNHLY and CDR2 as FYNNEI. Trimming took off 7 bases at V and 4 bases at J, with 15 bases between the two ends. In DNA, the CDR3 is TGTGCCAGCACCCAGGGGAAGCTCCCAGATACGCAGTATTTT. Protein sequence: CASTQGKLPDTQYF.

This clone was counted only a few times. The chain joins TRBV28 to TRBJ2-1; 12 bases agree with TRBD2. V lost 6 bases to trimming and J lost 12 bases; unmatched junction nucleotides: 12. In germline, CDR1 is MDHEN, CDR2 SYDVKM. The CDR3 has 15 residues. The CDR3, as DNA: TGTGCCAGCAGCCCGACTAGCGGGAGAGGAGTTCGGCAGTTCTTC. Protein product: CASSPTSGRGVRQFF. The full variable domain, in which reference TRBV28 and TRBJ2-1 provide the parts outside the CDR3, is DVKVTQSSRYLVKRTGEKVFLECVQDMDHENMFWYRQDPGLGLRLIYFSYDVKMKEKGDIPEGYSVSREKKERFSLILESASTNQTSMYLCASSPTSGRGVRQFFGPGTRLTVL.

V is TRBV15 and J is TRBJ2-1, with D possibly matching TRBD1 (6 bases). The V gene lost 8 bases and the J gene lost 0 bases, with 8 bases spanning the gap. Looked up from germline, CDR1 is LNHNV and CDR2 is YYDKDF (reference sequence). The CDR3 totals 13 residues. The DNA for the CDR3 is TGTGCCACCGAACAGGGCTCCTACAATGAGCAGTTCTTC. Translation: CATEQGSYNEQFF.

Turning to this clone: A single base separates this from a much larger clone, so it may be a read error. The sample has other DNA sequences that encode this CDR3 too. The gene calls are TRBV18 and TRBJ2-3; D is ambiguous. V was cut by 4 bases and J by 1 base, with 3 bases left in between. Germline V lookup: CDR1 KGHSH, CDR2 LQKENI. This CDR3 has 12 residues. CDR3 DNA sequence: TGTGCCAGCTCACTACGCACAGATACGCAGTATTTT. Amino acids: CASSLRTDTQYF.

The chain recombines TRBV7-3 with TRBJ2-3; D gene ambiguous. There are 14 residues in the CDR3. Germline V gene lookup returns CDR1 SGHTA and CDR2 FQGTGA. Trimming pared 5 bases from V and 3 bases from J, leaving 12 bases between. The CDR3 loop reads CASSLGHSTDTQYF. CDR3 DNA: TGTGCCAGCAGCCTAGGGCATTCGACAGATACGCAGTATTTT.

This clone was observed a handful of times. This chain links TRBV19 with TRBJ2-3; 14 bases fit TRBD2. J was trimmed by 7 bases and V by 3 bases; bases with no gene match: 6. The CDR3 extends over 16 amino acids. Germline V gene data show CDR1 as LNHDA and CDR2 as SQIVND (reference sequence). The CDR3 reads CASSISGTSGSYTQYF. CDR3 in DNA: TGTGCCAGTAGTATCTCCGGGACTAGCGGGAGTTATACGCAGTATTTT.

The chain links TRBV7-8 to TRBJ2-7; 12 bases map to TRBD2. The V and J ends lost 5 bases and 5 bases, in that order; junction bases with no gene match: 7. The length of the CDR3 is 15 residues. CDR1 SGHVS and CDR2 FQNEAQ come from the germline V gene. CDR3 protein: CASSLKTSGSHEQYF. DNA of the CDR3: TGTGCCAGCAGCCTGAAGACTAGCGGGAGCCACGAGCAGTACTTC.

This clone appeared a few times. The chain is built from TRBV10-3 and TRBJ2-7; D is perhaps TRBD2 (5 bases). The length of the CDR3 is 14 residues. Trimming removed 6 bases from V and 1 base from J, with 13 bases in between. Germline-derived CDR1 and CDR2 are ENHRY and SYGVKD. The CDR3 loop reads CAIRGSGGSYEQYF. The CDR3 DNA reads TGTGCCATCAGGGGGAGTGGCGGGTCCTACGAGCAGTACTTC.

This clone was seen more than once but under ten times. DNA of the CDR3: TGTGCCAGCAAGGGACAGGGGTACGAGCAGTACTTC. It translates to CASKGQGYEQYF. The chain joins TRBV27 to TRBJ2-7; 10 nucleotides match TRBD1. V was clipped by 7 bases and J by 4 bases; unmatched bases: 1. Germline CDR1 and CDR2: MNHEY and SMNVEV (reference sequence). The CDR3 covers 12 residues.

This clone was observed a handful of times. This chain links TRBV6-1 with TRBJ2-1, with a weak D call TRBD2 (6 bases). The CDR3 loop spans 12 amino acids. From germline, CDR1 is MNHNS and CDR2 SASEGT. V lost 6 bases, J lost 8 bases, and 11 bases lay in between. The CDR3, as DNA: TGTGCCAGCAGGTTCTGGGACTATGAGCAGTTCTTC. Translating gives CASRFWDYEQFF.

Comment on this clone: The junction and the germline gene differ at one end; a read error may be behind it. The chain uses TRBV28 and TRBJ2-5; 8 positions agree with TRBD2. This CDR3 has 16 residues. Per the germline V gene, CDR1 is MDHEN and CDR2 is SYDVKM. CDR3 in amino acids: CASSYGARTSFETQHF. Here the CDR3 DNA reads TGTGCCAGCAGTTACGGCGCAAGGACTAGCTTCGAGACCCAGCACTTC. The variable domain in full, completed from reference TRBV28 and TRBJ2-5, reads DVKVTQSSRYLVKRTGEKVFLECVQDMDHENMFWYRQDPGLGLRLIYFSYDVKMKEKGDIPEGYSVSREKKERFSLILESASTNQTSMYLCASSYGARTSFETQHFGPGTRLLVL.

The V and J genes are TRBV25-1 and TRBJ1-1; D gene ambiguous. Germline CDR1 and CDR2: MGHDK and SYGVNS. The V and J ends lost 5 bases and 1 base respectively, with 8 bases between them. The CDR3 consists of 13 residues. The CDR3 bases are TGTGCCAGCAGTTTACGCCAGAACACTGAAGCTTTCTTT. It specifies CASSLRQNTEAFF.

This clone was recorded a few times. The V gene is TRBV18, the J gene TRBJ2-1; 8 positions agree with TRBD2. This CDR3 is built from 15 residues. Germline V CDR1 and CDR2: KGHSH, LQKENI. The junction had 8 bases not matched to a gene; V was cut back by 6 bases and J by 4 bases. CDR3 nucleotide sequence: TGTGCCAGCTCCCAGCGGGAGTGGGAATACAATGAGCAGTTCTTC. This codes for CASSQREWEYNEQFF.

V gene TRBV29-1 combines with J gene TRBJ1-5; 9 bases are shared with TRBD1. V dropped 5 bases and J dropped 6; count of bases not matched to a gene: 8. Looked up from germline, CDR1 is SQVTM and CDR2 is ANQGSEA. CDR3 size: 14 residues. For the CDR3, the DNA is TGCAGCGTTTGCGTCGGACAGGGGACTCAGCCCCAGCATTTT. Translation: CSVCVGQGTQPQHF.

This rearrangement joins TRBV11-2 to TRBJ2-7; 11 nucleotides agree with TRBD2. The ends lost 6 bases at V and 6 bases at J; junction bases unmatched: 10. CDR3 size: 15 residues. Per germline, CDR1 SGHAT and CDR2 FQNNGV. The CDR3 here is CASRPLSGRASEQYF. The CDR3 nucleotides are TGTGCCAGCAGACCCCTTAGCGGGAGGGCCTCCGAGCAGTACTTC. Full variable domain (missing parts from reference TRBV11-2 and TRBJ2-7): EAGVAQSPRYKIIEKRQSVAFWCNPISGHATLYWYQQILGQGPKLLIQFQNNGVVDDSQLPKDRFSAERLKGVDSTLKIQPAKLEDSAVYLCASRPLSGRASEQYFGPGTRLTVT.

This clone was seen a handful of times. The V gene is TRBV28, the J gene TRBJ2-5; D is unresolved. V was trimmed by 3 bases and J by 4 bases, leaving 12 bases between them. The CDR3 is made up of 14 amino acids. Germline V gene lookup returns CDR1 MDHEN and CDR2 SYDVKM. CDR3 in amino acids: CASSLSLPRETQYF. The DNA of the CDR3 is TGTGCCAGCAGTTTGAGTCTCCCAAGAGAGACCCAGTACTTC.

This clone has more than one count but fewer than ten. The rearrangement links TRBV19 to TRBJ1-5; 7 nucleotides agree with TRBD1. The V gene's germline CDR1 is LNHDA and CDR2 SQIVND (reference sequence). The V and J ends lost 3 bases and 4 bases, in that order; junction bases with no gene match: 9. The CDR3 has 16 residues. CDR3 residues: CASSIISGTVNQPQHF. CDR3 coding DNA: TGTGCCAGTAGTATTATTTCGGGGACAGTGAATCAGCCCCAGCATTTT.

This clone has more than one count but fewer than ten. CDR3 residues: CATSAGTAYNEQFF. CDR3 DNA: TGTGCCACCAGTGCCGGGACAGCCTACAATGAGCAGTTCTTC. This chain uses TRBV15 with TRBJ2-1; 7 bases map to TRBD1. The ends lost 6 bases at V and 2 bases at J; junction bases unmatched: 4. The V gene's germline CDR1 is LNHNV and CDR2 YYDKDF (reference sequence). The CDR3 is 14 residues long.

The chain carries TRBV18 and TRBJ1-5, with a tentative D call TRBD1 (5 bases). The CDR3 is 12 amino acids. V gave up 3 bases and J gave up 7 bases, with 7 bases separating them. Germline assignment: CDR1 KGHSH and CDR2 LQKENI. CDR3 in DNA: TGTGCCAGCTCACCGGGGGTGCAGCCCCAGCATTTT. Encoded protein: CASSPGVQPQHF. Full variable domain (remainder filled in from reference TRBV18 and TRBJ1-5): NAGVMQNPRHLVRRRGQEARLRCSPMKGHSHVYWYRQLPEEGLKFMVYLQKENIIDESGMPKERFSAEFPKEGPSILRIQQVVRGDSAAYFCASSPGVQPQHFGDGTRLSIL.

This clone has a handful of counts. This chain uses TRBV19 with TRBJ2-7, with a possible D match to TRBD1 (6 bases). The CDR3 totals 14 residues. Germline loops: CDR1 LNHDA, CDR2 SQIVND (reference sequence). Trimming stripped 4 bases from V and 0 bases from J, with 10 bases between. CDR3: CASSKAGASYEQYF. The CDR3 DNA reads as TGTGCCAGTAGTAAGGCAGGGGCCTCCTACGAGCAGTACTTC.

This clone was seen only a few times. The chain links TRBV7-9 to TRBJ2-1, with 10 bases lining up with TRBD2. CDR1 SEHNR and CDR2 FQNEAQ come from the germline V gene (reference sequence). The trim removed 5 bases at V and 0 bases at J, leaving 7 bases unmatched. The CDR3 spans 17 residues. CDR3 nucleotide sequence: TGTGCCAGCAGCCCTAGGACTAGCGGAGTCTCCTACAATGAGCAGTTCTTC. Translated, it gives CASSPRTSGVSYNEQFF.